The 5 T cell receptor beta chains reported below all come from one sample, sequenced in a study of control samples from healthy donors and cancer patients (TCRdb year 2020). The library came from the immunoSEQ multiplex PCR assay. TCRdb took over this immuneACCESS table, retaining in-frame rearrangements with V and J assigned. Such tables are incomplete; in checked studies, under half of the missing clones stem from an unresolved V gene, and the remainder is unexplained. Counted in this sample were about 180,000 clones; nearly 90% of them appeared once. The ten largest clones capture around 1.5% of the sample. Sequenced: blood. Receptor source: a woman aged 45-59 years in good health.

V and J are TRBV28 and TRBJ2-1, with 7 bases matching TRBD2. CDR1 MDHEN and CDR2 SYDVKM come from the germline V gene. Trimming cost V 6 bases and J 8 bases; bases outside gene matches: 10. The CDR3 loop spans 14 amino acids. The CDR3 reads CASRNLAAVDEQFF. CDR3 in DNA: TGTGCCAGCAGGAACCTAGCGGCCGTCGATGAGCAGTTCTTC.

V is TRBV28 and J is TRBJ2-7; possibly TRBD1 for D (8 bases). V shed 6 bases and J shed 2 bases, with 14 bases lying between them. This CDR3 has 14 residues. Germline values: CDR1 MDHEN, CDR2 SYDVKM. The CDR3 loop is CASRGGTGTYEQYF. CDR3 DNA: TGTGCCAGCAGGGGGGGGACAGGTACCTACGAGCAGTACTTC.

On this clone: Other DNA sequences of this sample code for an identical CDR3. DNA for the CDR3: TGCAGCGTTGAAGGGGGGACGGGGATATATGGCTACACCTTC. Translated: CSVEGGTGIYGYTF. V gene TRBV29-1 combines with J gene TRBJ1-2, with D perhaps TRBD1 (5 bases). The germline V gene encodes CDR1 SQVTM and CDR2 ANQGSEA. V was cut by 1 base and J by 5 bases, with 14 bases left in between. The CDR3 contains 14 residues.

On this clone itself: One end of the junction does not line up with germline, which may come from a read error. V is TRBV6-5 and J is TRBJ2-7, with 8 positions matching TRBD1. Germline V gene data show CDR1 as MNHEY and CDR2 as SVGAGI. CDR3 length: 14 amino acids. The DNA of the CDR3 is TGTGCCAGCACTTTGCGGGACAGGAACTACGAGCAGCACTTC. As protein: CASTLRDRNYEQHF.

The chain is built from TRBV5-6 and TRBJ1-5, with TRBD1 matching 7 bases. Germline V gene sequence: CDR1 SGHDT, CDR2 YYEEEE. The CDR3 loop spans 14 amino acids. The V segment lost 4 bases and the J segment 7 bases; nucleotides outside the gene matches: 8. The CDR3 spells CASSIRQGAQPQHF. CDR3 sequence (DNA): TGTGCCAGCAGCATACGACAGGGCGCACAGCCCCAGCATTTT.